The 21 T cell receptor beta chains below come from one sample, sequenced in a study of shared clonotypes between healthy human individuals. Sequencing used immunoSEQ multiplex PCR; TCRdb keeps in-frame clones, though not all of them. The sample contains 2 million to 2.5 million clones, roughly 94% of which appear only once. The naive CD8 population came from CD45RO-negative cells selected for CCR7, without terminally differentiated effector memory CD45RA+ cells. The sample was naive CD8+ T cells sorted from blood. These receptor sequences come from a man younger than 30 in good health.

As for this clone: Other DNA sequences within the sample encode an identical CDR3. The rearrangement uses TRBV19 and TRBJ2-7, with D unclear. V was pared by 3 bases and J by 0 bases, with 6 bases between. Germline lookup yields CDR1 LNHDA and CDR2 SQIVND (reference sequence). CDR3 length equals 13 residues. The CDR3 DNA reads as TGTGCCAGTAGTATGCGCGGCTCCTACGAGCAGTACTTC. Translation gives CASSMRGSYEQYF.

The CDR3 sequence is CASPTSSHEQYF. As DNA, the CDR3 is TGTGCCAGCCCGACAAGCAGCCACGAGCAGTACTTC. The chain joins TRBV28 to TRBJ2-7; D uncertain. There are 12 residues in the CDR3. In germline, CDR1 is MDHEN, CDR2 SYDVKM. V lost 8 bases and J lost 5, with 13 bases in between.

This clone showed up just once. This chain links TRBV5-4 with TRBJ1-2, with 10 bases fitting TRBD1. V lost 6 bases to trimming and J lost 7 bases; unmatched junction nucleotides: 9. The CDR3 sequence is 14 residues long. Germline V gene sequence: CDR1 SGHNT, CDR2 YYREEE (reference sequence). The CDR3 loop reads CASIPRDRGVGYTF. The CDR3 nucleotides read TGTGCCAGCATCCCCCGGGACAGGGGTGTTGGCTACACCTTC.

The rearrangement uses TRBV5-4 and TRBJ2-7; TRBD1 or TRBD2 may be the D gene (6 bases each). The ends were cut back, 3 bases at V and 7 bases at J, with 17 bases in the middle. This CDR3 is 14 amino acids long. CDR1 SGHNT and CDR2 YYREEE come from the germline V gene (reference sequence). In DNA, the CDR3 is TGTGCCAGCAGCTGGGGTTCGGGGGCGCAGGAGCAGTACTTC. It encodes CASSWGSGAQEQYF.

CDR3 loop: CSVPGQGVYTQYF. The CDR3 DNA sequence: TGCAGCGTCCCGGGACAGGGGGTTTATACGCAGTATTTT. The chain employs TRBV29-1 and TRBJ2-3, with TRBD1 matching 11 bases. Trimming at V came to 6 bases and at J to 7 bases, leaving 6 bases not matched to a gene. The CDR3 extends over 13 amino acids. Germline lookup yields CDR1 SQVTM and CDR2 ANQGSEA.

CDR3 sequence: CASSLGLAGAGEQYF. For the CDR3, the DNA is TGTGCCAGTAGTCTGGGGCTAGCGGGAGCAGGCGAGCAGTACTTC. V and J are TRBV19 and TRBJ2-7; 10 nucleotides agree with TRBD2. Germline V lookup: CDR1 LNHDA, CDR2 SQIVND (reference sequence). V gave up 5 bases and J gave up 6 bases; unmatched junction bases: 10. The CDR3 is made up of 15 amino acids.

CDR3 nucleotide sequence: TGTGCCAGCAGCGCTCCCGACAGGGGGGTAGAGACCCAGTACTTC. Its translation is CASSAPDRGVETQYF. The chain combines TRBV9 with TRBJ2-5; TRBD1 aligns across 9 bases. CDR3 length equals 15 residues. CDR1 is SGDLS and CDR2 is YYNGEE in the germline V gene. With V trimmed by 3 bases and J by 4 bases, 7 bases remained unmatched.

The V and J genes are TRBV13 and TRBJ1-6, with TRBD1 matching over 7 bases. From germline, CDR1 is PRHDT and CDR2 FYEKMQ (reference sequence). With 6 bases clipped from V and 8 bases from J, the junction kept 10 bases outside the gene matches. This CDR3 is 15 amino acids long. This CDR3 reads CASSLRQGVDSPLHF. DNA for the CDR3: TGTGCCAGCAGTCTTCGACAGGGTGTGGATTCACCCCTCCACTTT.

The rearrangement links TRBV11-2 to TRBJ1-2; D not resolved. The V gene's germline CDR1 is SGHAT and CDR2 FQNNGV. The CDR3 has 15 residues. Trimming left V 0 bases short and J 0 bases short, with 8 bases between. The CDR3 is CASSLEARANYGYTF. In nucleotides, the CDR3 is TGTGCCAGCAGCTTAGAGGCCAGAGCTAACTATGGCTACACCTTC.

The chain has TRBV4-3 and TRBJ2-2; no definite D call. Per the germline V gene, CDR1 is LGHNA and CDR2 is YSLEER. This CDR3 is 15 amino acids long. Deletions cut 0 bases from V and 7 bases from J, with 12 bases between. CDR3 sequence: CASSQDGHGNGELFF. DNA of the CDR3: TGCGCCAGCAGCCAAGACGGTCATGGGAACGGGGAGCTGTTTTTT.

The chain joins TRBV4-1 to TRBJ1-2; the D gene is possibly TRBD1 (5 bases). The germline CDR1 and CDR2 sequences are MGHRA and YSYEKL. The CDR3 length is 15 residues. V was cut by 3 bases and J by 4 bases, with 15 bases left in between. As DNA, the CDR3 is TGCGCCAGCAGCCAGATCCCCGGGGGACGCTATGGCTACACCTTC. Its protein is CASSQIPGGRYGYTF.

Written as DNA, the CDR3 is TGTGCCAGCAGCCTAATCGGAGTGGGGAGCTACGAGCAGTACTTC. Translated: CASSLIGVGSYEQYF. The chain has TRBV14 and TRBJ2-7; TRBD2 is a possible D gene (5 bases). This CDR3 region has 15 residues. Trimming took 4 bases from V and 3 from J, leaving 16 bases between them. CDR1 and CDR2 (germline): SGHDN, FVKESK.

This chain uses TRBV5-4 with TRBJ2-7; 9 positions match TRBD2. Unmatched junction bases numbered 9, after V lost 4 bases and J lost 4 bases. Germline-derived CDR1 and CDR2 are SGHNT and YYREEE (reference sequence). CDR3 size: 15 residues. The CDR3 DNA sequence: TGTGCCAGCAGCCAGGAGGCCGGACTAGCGTACGAGCAGTACTTC. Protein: CASSQEAGLAYEQYF.

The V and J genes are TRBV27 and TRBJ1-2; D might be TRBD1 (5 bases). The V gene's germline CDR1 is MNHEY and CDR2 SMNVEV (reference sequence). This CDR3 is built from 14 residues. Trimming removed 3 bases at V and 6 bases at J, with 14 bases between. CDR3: CASSFGRGTDGYTF. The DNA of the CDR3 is TGTGCCAGCAGTTTTGGGAGGGGAACAGATGGCTACACCTTC.

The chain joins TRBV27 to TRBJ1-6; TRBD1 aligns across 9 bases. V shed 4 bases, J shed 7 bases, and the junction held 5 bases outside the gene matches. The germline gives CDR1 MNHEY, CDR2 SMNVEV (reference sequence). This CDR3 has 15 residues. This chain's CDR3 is CASSYAGQGNSPLHF. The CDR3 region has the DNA TGTGCCAGCAGTTATGCGGGACAGGGAAATTCACCCCTCCACTTT.

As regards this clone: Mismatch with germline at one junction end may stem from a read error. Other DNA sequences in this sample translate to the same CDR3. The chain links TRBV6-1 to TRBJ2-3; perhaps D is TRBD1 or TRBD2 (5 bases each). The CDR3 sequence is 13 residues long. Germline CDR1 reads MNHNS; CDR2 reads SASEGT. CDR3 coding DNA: TGTGCCAGCATTGAGGGGAACACAGATACGCAGTACTTT. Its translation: CASIEGNTDTQYF.

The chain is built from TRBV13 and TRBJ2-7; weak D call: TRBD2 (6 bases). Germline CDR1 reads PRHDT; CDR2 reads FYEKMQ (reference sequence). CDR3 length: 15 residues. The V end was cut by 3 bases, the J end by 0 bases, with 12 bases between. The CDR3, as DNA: TGTGCCAGCAGCTTCCGGGACTCAGGCTCCTACGAGCAGTACTTC. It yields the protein CASSFRDSGSYEQYF.

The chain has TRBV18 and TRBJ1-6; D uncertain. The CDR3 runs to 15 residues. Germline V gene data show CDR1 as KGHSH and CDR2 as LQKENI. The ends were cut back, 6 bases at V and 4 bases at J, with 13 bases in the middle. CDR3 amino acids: CASSLSGPYNSPLHF. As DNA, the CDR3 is TGTGCCAGCTCCTTAAGCGGGCCTTATAATTCACCCCTCCACTTT. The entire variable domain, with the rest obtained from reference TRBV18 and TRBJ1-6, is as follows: NAGVMQNPRHLVRRRGQEARLRCSPMKGHSHVYWYRQLPEEGLKFMVYLQKENIIDESGMPKERFSAEFPKEGPSILRIQQVVRGDSAAYFCASSLSGPYNSPLHFGNGTRLTVT.

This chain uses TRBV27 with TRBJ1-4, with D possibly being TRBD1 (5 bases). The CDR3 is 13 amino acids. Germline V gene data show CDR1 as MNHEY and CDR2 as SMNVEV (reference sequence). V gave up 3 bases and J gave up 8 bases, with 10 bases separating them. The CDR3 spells CASSFLTGEKLFF. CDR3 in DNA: TGTGCCAGCAGTTTCCTTACAGGAGAAAAACTGTTTTTT.

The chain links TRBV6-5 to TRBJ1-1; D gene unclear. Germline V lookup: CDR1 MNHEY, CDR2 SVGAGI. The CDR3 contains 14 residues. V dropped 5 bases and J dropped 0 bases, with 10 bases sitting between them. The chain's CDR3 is CASSSYGMNTEAFF. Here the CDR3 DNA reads TGTGCCAGCAGTAGTTACGGGATGAACACTGAAGCTTTCTTT.

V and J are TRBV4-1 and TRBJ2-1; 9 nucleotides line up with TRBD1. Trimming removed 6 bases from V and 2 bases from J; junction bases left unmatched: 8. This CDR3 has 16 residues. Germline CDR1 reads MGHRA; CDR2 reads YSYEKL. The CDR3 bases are TGCGCCAGCAGGGGTCTCTGGGACAGGGCCTACAATGAGCAGTTCTTC. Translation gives CASRGLWDRAYNEQFF.